The text below deals with one T cell receptor beta chain. Its matching antigen is unknown. Using a CD8+CD4-CCR7+CD45RA+ phenotype, naive CD8 T cells were sorted. This specimen belongs to a study of molecular identifiers for immune sequencing clone quantification. Study results and limitations: Clones above 20 RNA copies held over 98% of effector molecules, under 1% in naive cells. Barcode collisions between identical TCR molecules could shrink estimates of highly expanded clone sizes.

V lost 3 bases, J lost 3 bases, and 9 bases lay in between. The CDR3 is made up of 13 amino acids. Germline lookup yields CDR1 MGHDK and CDR2 SYGVNS. TCRdb called the PCR reads again in MiXCR, with one record for every CDR3 protein. This table has around 480,000 distinct CDR3 sequences, 20% to 25% appearing once. The sequenced sample consisted of naive CD8+ T cells from blood, with Jurkat cell RNA spiked in. Subset specified: FACS-sorted CD8+CD4-CCR7+CD45RA+ naive T cells. The V and J genes are TRBV25-1 and TRBJ2-7; weak D call: TRBD2 (6 bases). This clonotype originated in a human donor in good health. Some libraries in this study had Jurkat cell RNA spiked in. The CDR3 loop is CASSEGGIYEQYF. For the CDR3, the DNA is TGTGCCAGCAGTGAGGGGGGAATCTACGAGCAGTACTTC.